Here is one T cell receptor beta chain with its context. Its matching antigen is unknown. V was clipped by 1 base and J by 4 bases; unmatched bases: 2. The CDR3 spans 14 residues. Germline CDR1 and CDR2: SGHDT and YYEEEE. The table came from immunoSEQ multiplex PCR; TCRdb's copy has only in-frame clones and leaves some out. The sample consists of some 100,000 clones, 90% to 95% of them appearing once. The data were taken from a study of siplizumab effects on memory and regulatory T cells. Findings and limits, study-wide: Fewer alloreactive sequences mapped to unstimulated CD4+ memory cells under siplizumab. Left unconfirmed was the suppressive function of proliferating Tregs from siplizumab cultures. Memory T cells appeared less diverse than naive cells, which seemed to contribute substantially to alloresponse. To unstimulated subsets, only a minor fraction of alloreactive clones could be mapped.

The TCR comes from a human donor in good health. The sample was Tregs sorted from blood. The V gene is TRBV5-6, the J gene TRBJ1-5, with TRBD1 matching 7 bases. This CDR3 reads CASSLRQGNQPQHF. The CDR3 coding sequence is TGTGCCAGCAGCTTGAGACAGGGTAATCAGCCCCAGCATTTT.